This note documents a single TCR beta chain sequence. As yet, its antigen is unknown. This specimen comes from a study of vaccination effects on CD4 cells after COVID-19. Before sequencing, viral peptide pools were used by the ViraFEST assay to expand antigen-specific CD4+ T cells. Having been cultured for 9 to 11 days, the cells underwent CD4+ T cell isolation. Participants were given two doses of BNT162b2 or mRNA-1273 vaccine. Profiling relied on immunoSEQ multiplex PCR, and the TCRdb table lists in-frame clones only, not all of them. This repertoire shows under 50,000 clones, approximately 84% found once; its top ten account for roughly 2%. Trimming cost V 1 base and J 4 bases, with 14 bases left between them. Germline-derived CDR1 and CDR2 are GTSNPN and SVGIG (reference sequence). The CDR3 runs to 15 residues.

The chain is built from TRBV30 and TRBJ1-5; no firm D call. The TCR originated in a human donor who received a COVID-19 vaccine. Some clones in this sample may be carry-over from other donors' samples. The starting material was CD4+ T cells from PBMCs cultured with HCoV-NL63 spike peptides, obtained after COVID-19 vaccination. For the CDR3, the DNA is TGTGCCTGGAGTGGTCACCCCGAGGGAAATCAGCCCCAGCATTTT. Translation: CAWSGHPEGNQPQHF.